This T cell receptor (beta chain) was sequenced during a study of blood T cell repertoires in COVID-19. Looking at the study overall: Samples representing acute and convalescent COVID-19 were sourced from the United States, Italy and Spain.

Clones were read by immunoSEQ multiplex PCR, and TCRdb kept only the in-frame ones, dropping some. This table holds about 160,000 clones, roughly 85% found once. Trimming cost V 0 bases and J 8 bases; bases outside gene matches: 6. CDR1 and CDR2 (germline): SGHRS, YFSETQ. The CDR3 contains 16 residues. The chain carries TRBV5-1 and TRBJ1-4, with TRBD1 matching over 11 bases. Material: peripheral blood. The TCR was taken from a human donor with acute or convalescent COVID-19. The donor label of this sample is uncertain. In DNA, the CDR3 is TGCGCCAGCAGCTTGGGGACAGGGGGCGGGAAGGAAAAACTGTTTTTT. This codes for CASSLGTGGGKEKLFF. The full variable domain, with the rest looked up from reference TRBV5-1 and TRBJ1-4, is KAGVTQTPRYLIKTRGQQVTLSCSPISGHRSVSWYQQTPGQGLQFLFEYFSETQRNKGNFPGRFSGRQFSNSRSEMNVSTLELGDSALYLCASSLGTGGGKEKLFFGSGTQLSVL.